These 22 T cell receptor beta chains originate from one sample sequenced in a study of molecular identifiers for immune sequencing clone quantification. MiXCR, run by TCRdb on the PCR reads, gives a single entry per CDR3 protein. The table shows about 100,000 distinct CDR3 sequences, with roughly a third occurring only once. The sample taken for sequencing was naive CD8+ T cells from blood, with Jurkat cell RNA spiked in. Specified subset: FACS-sorted CD8+CD4-CCR7+CD45RA+ naive T cells. Source of these receptors: a human donor in good health. Some libraries in this study had Jurkat cell RNA spiked in.

This clonotype was seen more than once but under ten times. The V call is TRBV19, the J call TRBJ2-1; D gene uncertain. V was pared by 3 bases and J by 7 bases, with 13 bases between. The CDR3 loop spans 14 amino acids. CDR1 is LNHDA and CDR2 is SQIVND in the germline V gene (reference sequence). The CDR3 is CASSIALGPNEQFF. In nucleotides, the CDR3 is TGTGCCAGTAGTATTGCCCTAGGCCCAAATGAGCAGTTCTTC.

Regarding this clonotype: A read error may account for a junction end that differs from germline. This chain links TRBV10-3 with TRBJ2-3, with 7 bases lining up with TRBD2. The CDR3 is made up of 15 amino acids. CDR1 ENHRY and CDR2 SYGVKD come from the germline V gene. The CDR3 loop reads CAISELAGTADTQNF. The CDR3, as DNA: TGTGCCATCAGTGAGTTAGCGGGCACCGCAGATACGCAGAATTTT.

This clonotype occurred a few times. The chain combines TRBV4-2 with TRBJ2-3; 10 nucleotides align to TRBD2. The V and J ends lost 0 bases and 2 bases, in that order; junction bases with no gene match: 5. The CDR3 runs to 17 residues. Germline assignment: CDR1 LGHNA and CDR2 YNFKEQ. The CDR3 DNA follows: TGTGCCAGCAGCCAAGATCCAGCGGGGGGGATCACAGATACGCAGTATTTT. Translated, it gives CASSQDPAGGITDTQYF.

This clonotype was seen repeatedly, ten times or more. The chain uses TRBV4-3 and TRBJ2-5, with D perhaps TRBD2 (5 bases). Trimming took off 1 base at V and 2 bases at J, with 11 bases between the two ends. CDR3 length: 15 residues. Germline V gives CDR1 LGHNA, CDR2 YSLEER. The CDR3 loop is CASSQVHTGQETQYF. The DNA for the CDR3 is TGCGCCAGCAGCCAAGTGCATACGGGACAAGAGACCCAGTACTTC.

This clonotype was recorded a few times. This rearrangement joins TRBV29-1 to TRBJ2-2; 7 bases are shared with TRBD1. Germline assignment: CDR1 SQVTM and CDR2 ANQGSEA. CDR3 length: 13 residues. V was clipped by 8 bases and J by 7 bases; unmatched bases: 10. CDR3 sequence reads: CSIIRGLSGELFF. CDR3 DNA: TGCAGCATAATAAGGGGGCTGAGCGGGGAGCTGTTTTTT.

The V call is TRBV7-9, the J call TRBJ1-6; D might be TRBD1 (5 bases). From germline, CDR1 is SEHNR and CDR2 FQNEAQ (reference sequence). V gave up 4 bases and J gave up 7 bases, with 11 bases separating them. CDR3 length: 14 amino acids. The CDR3 region is CASSCEGRNSPLHF. For the CDR3, the DNA is TGTGCCAGCAGCTGCGAGGGGCGGAATTCACCCCTCCACTTT.

The chain joins TRBV4-1 to TRBJ2-6; D is perhaps TRBD1 (6 bases). Trimming stripped 2 bases from V and 1 base from J, with 9 bases between. CDR1 and CDR2 (germline): MGHRA, YSYEKL. The CDR3 has 16 amino acids. For the CDR3, the DNA is TGCGCCAGCAGCCAACTACAGGGTTCTGGGGCCAACGTCCTGACTTTC. As protein: CASSQLQGSGANVLTF.

This chain joins TRBV6-6 and TRBJ2-5; D possibly corresponds to TRBD2 (6 bases). V was cut by 0 bases and J by 5 bases, with 16 bases left in between. Germline V gives CDR1 MNHNY, CDR2 SVGAGI (reference sequence). The CDR3 totals 16 residues. In nucleotides, the CDR3 is TGTGCCAGCAGTTACTCGACTTGGAGGGCGAGGGAGACCCAGTACTTC. This codes for CASSYSTWRARETQYF.

This clonotype turned up a few times. This is likely a read error, given that the CDR3 carries no conserved phenylalanine or tryptophan at its end. V usage is TRBV7-2 and J usage is TRBJ2-7; D gene uncertain. Germline assignment: CDR1 SGHTA and CDR2 FQGNSA. Trimming cost V 1 base and J 2 bases, with 9 bases left between them. The CDR3 has 14 amino acids. The CDR3 region is CASSLGRPTYEQYL. CDR3 DNA: TGTGCCAGCAGCTTAGGACGGCCTACCTACGAGCAGTACCTC.

On this clonotype: Since no conserved phenylalanine or tryptophan closes the CDR3, a read error is the likely cause. This CDR3 reads CASSIGELFY. CDR3 DNA sequence: TGTGCCAGCAGCATCGGGGAGCTGTTTTAT. This chain connects TRBV6-6 to TRBJ2-2; D call uncertain. The V gene's germline CDR1 is MNHNY and CDR2 SVGAGI (reference sequence). The CDR3 contains 10 residues. The V and J ends lost 6 bases and 7 bases respectively, with 3 bases between them.

A word on this clonotype: Germline is not matched at one junction end, which may reflect a read error. This chain links TRBV7-2 with TRBJ2-3, with 9 bases matching TRBD2. There are 12 residues in the CDR3. Germline CDR1 and CDR2: SGHTA and FQGNSA. CDR3 in amino acids: CASSQGERGVPF. CDR3 sequence (DNA): TGTGCCAGCAGCCAAGGAGAGCGGGGGGTACCCTTT.

The rearrangement joins TRBV27 to TRBJ2-4; TRBD1 matches 7 bases. Trimming took 5 bases from V and 8 from J; bases not matched to a gene: 6. Per germline, CDR1 MNHEY and CDR2 SMNVEV (reference sequence). This CDR3 has 13 amino acids. The CDR3: CASSPGQRYIQYF. The CDR3 nucleotides are TGTGCCAGCAGTCCGGGACAGAGATACATTCAGTACTTC.

About this clonotype itself: A read error may explain this, as a much larger clone is one base away. V usage is TRBV3-1 and J usage is TRBJ2-3, with 10 bases matching TRBD1. The CDR3 runs 16 residues. Germline V gene lookup returns CDR1 LGHDT and CDR2 YNNKEL (reference sequence). The trim removed 4 bases at V and 4 bases at J, leaving 8 bases unmatched. In nucleotides, the CDR3 is TGTGCCAGCAGCCCGACAGGGGGCGCGGATGCAGATACGCAGTATTTT. Amino acids: CASSPTGGADADTQYF.

The table lists this clonotype with a few counts. The chain has TRBV28 and TRBJ1-1; TRBD1 is a possible D gene (5 bases). V was cut by 3 bases and J by 5 bases, with 16 bases left in between. Looked up from germline, CDR1 is MDHEN and CDR2 is SYDVKM. The CDR3 totals 15 residues. The CDR3 reads CASSFWGQGGTEAFF. DNA of the CDR3: TGTGCCAGCAGTTTTTGGGGCCAGGGAGGTACTGAAGCTTTCTTT.

The V gene is TRBV28, the J gene TRBJ2-1; maybe TRBD2 (6 bases). With 3 bases removed from V and 11 bases from J, the gap between germline ends came to 8 bases. Per germline, CDR1 MDHEN and CDR2 SYDVKM. The CDR3 consists of 11 residues. The CDR3 protein is CASSFGGKQFF. DNA of the CDR3: TGTGCCAGCAGTTTTGGGGGGAAGCAGTTCTTC. Full variable domain (outside the CDR3, taken from reference TRBV28 and TRBJ2-1): DVKVTQSSRYLVKRTGEKVFLECVQDMDHENMFWYRQDPGLGLRLIYFSYDVKMKEKGDIPEGYSVSREKKERFSLILESASTNQTSMYLCASSFGGKQFFGPGTRLTVL.

J is TRBJ1-1 and V is TRBV5-6; 8 nucleotides align to TRBD1. The CDR3 covers 13 residues. With 2 bases clipped from V and 11 bases from J, the junction kept 8 bases outside the gene matches. Looked up from germline, CDR1 is SGHDT and CDR2 is YYEEEE. The CDR3, as DNA: TGTGCCAGCAGCTTCGGGACAGGTCGTGGGGCTTTCTTT. Its translation: CASSFGTGRGAFF.

In its sample, this clonotype was seen a few times. This sequence joins TRBV6-5 and TRBJ2-5; D gene unclear. The germline V and J ends were trimmed by 5 bases and 4 bases, with 11 bases remaining between them. The CDR3 runs 13 residues. The germline CDR1 and CDR2 sequences are MNHEY and SVGAGI. The CDR3 spells CASSRVGVETQYF. The CDR3 DNA reads as TGTGCCAGCAGTCGGGTTGGGGTAGAGACCCAGTACTTC.

This clonotype was counted ten times or more. This chain connects TRBV28 to TRBJ2-3; the match to TRBD1 covers 7 bases. The CDR3 has 13 amino acids. Germline CDR1 reads MDHEN; CDR2 reads SYDVKM. The CDR3 loop reads CAGQARITDTQYF. Written as DNA, the CDR3 is TGTGCAGGACAGGCCCGGATCACAGATACGCAGTATTTT.

The chain carries TRBV15 and TRBJ2-3; TRBD2 is a possible D gene (6 bases). Trimming pared 3 bases from V and 0 bases from J, leaving 19 bases between. From germline, CDR1 is LNHNV and CDR2 YYDKDF (reference sequence). CDR3 length equals 18 residues. Written as DNA, the CDR3 is TGTGCCACCAGCAGGTCGGGAGTAGGTGGGATTAGCACAGATACGCAGTATTTT. Protein sequence: CATSRSGVGGISTDTQYF.

CDR3 coding DNA: TGTGCCAGCAGCACCGGGCTAACACCCTACGAGCAGTACTTC. This gives the protein CASSTGLTPYEQYF. The chain couples TRBV27 to TRBJ2-7, with D hard to call. The V and J ends lost 6 bases and 2 bases respectively, with 14 bases between them. The CDR3 has 14 residues. Germline lookup yields CDR1 MNHEY and CDR2 SMNVEV (reference sequence).

V usage is TRBV10-3 and J usage is TRBJ2-5; possible D gene TRBD2, 5 bases. From germline, CDR1 is ENHRY and CDR2 SYGVKD. Trimming pared 4 bases from V and 3 bases from J, leaving 9 bases between. CDR3 length: 13 residues. CDR3 residues: CAISAPGKETQYF. The CDR3 DNA reads TGTGCCATCAGTGCTCCGGGAAAAGAGACCCAGTACTTC.

Remarks on this clonotype: A much larger clone sits a single nucleotide away, making a read error possible. CDR3 region: CASSLLGGTDTQNF. Written as DNA, the CDR3 is TGTGCCAGCAGCTTATTGGGGGGCACAGATACGCAGAATTTT. The V gene is TRBV7-2, the J gene TRBJ2-3; D might be TRBD1 or TRBD2, each matching 6 bases. The germline V gene encodes CDR1 SGHTA and CDR2 FQGNSA. The CDR3 is 14 residues long.